This T cell receptor (beta chain) was captured by sequencing in a study of vaccination effects on CD4 cells after COVID-19. It was after approximately 11 days of culture that CD4+ T cells were isolated. The vaccine given was either BNT162b2 or mRNA-1273, in two doses. As for this clone: The antigen is not known.

TCRdb's table, derived via immunoSEQ multiplex PCR, lists solely in-frame clones and lacks some. The sample gives 25,000 to 35,000 clones, around 74% of which show up once; 15% is in the top ten. V was clipped by 4 bases and J by 3 bases, with 12 bases between them. CDR1 and CDR2 from the germline V gene are LGHDT and YNNKEL (reference sequence). CDR3 size: 15 residues. The source is a human donor who received a COVID-19 vaccine. The source was CD4+ T cells from PBMCs cultured without peptide, collected after COVID-19 vaccination. The genes are TRBV3-1 (or the pseudogene TRBV3-2) and TRBJ2-2; unclear D gene. CDR3 in DNA: TGTGCCAGCAGCCCCGGAAGCAGGTACACCGGGGAGCTGTTTTTT. Translating it yields CASSPGSRYTGELFF.